This entry lists 6 T cell receptor beta chains sequenced from one sample in a study of cytomegalovirus exposure and HLA in healthy donors. 13 Jbeta primers and 60 Vbeta primers were used for the PCR. Here immunoSEQ multiplex PCR was the method, and the copy in TCRdb shows in-frame clones only, minus some. This table has about 85,000 clones, 70% to 80% appearing once. Source material: PBMCs. These receptors were taken from a woman aged 45-59 years in good health and CMV-seropositive.

J is TRBJ2-5 and V is TRBV7-9; maybe TRBD1 (6 bases). Per germline, CDR1 SEHNR and CDR2 FQNEAQ (reference sequence). V was clipped by 5 bases and J by 2 bases, with 9 bases between them. The CDR3 covers 13 residues. The CDR3 sequence is CASSRGQQETQYF. CDR3 DNA sequence: TGTGCCAGCAGCCGAGGACAGCAAGAGACCCAGTACTTC.

The chain is built from TRBV30 and TRBJ1-4; 7 bases align to TRBD1. The V segment lost 1 base and the J segment 10 bases; nucleotides outside the gene matches: 9. This CDR3 is built from 14 residues. Germline V gene data show CDR1 as GTSNPN and CDR2 as SVGIG (reference sequence). DNA of the CDR3: TGTGCCTGGAGTGGGACAGGCCTAACGGGAAAACTGTTTTTT. Its protein product is CAWSGTGLTGKLFF.

This clone was counted once. The CDR3 coding sequence is TGTGCCAGCAGCTTGGGACTGCTCCAAGAGACCCAGTACTTC. Translated: CASSLGLLQETQYF. This chain links TRBV13 with TRBJ2-5; a weak D match, TRBD2 (6 bases). Trimming removed 3 bases at V and 1 base at J, with 9 bases between. This CDR3 is 14 amino acids long. Germline V CDR1 and CDR2: PRHDT, FYEKMQ (reference sequence).

V and J are TRBV29-1 and TRBJ2-5; D is possibly TRBD1 (5 bases). CDR1 and CDR2 from the germline V gene are SQVTM and ANQGSEA. V gave up 6 bases and J gave up 3 bases, with 8 bases separating them. This CDR3 is built from 11 residues. CDR3 sequence: CSVGHEETQYF. The CDR3 DNA is TGCAGCGTAGGACATGAAGAGACCCAGTACTTC.

This sequence joins TRBV11-3 and TRBJ2-3; 7 nucleotides line up with TRBD2. CDR3 size: 16 residues. CDR1 is SGHNT and CDR2 is YENEEA in the germline V gene. J gave up 2 bases and V 5 bases, and 10 bases lay outside the gene matches. The CDR3 reads CASSPPTGGHTDTQYF. CDR3 DNA sequence: TGTGCCAGCAGCCCCCCCACGGGAGGACACACAGATACGCAGTATTTT.

V gene TRBV18 combines with J gene TRBJ2-6, with D perhaps matching TRBD1 (5 bases). The CDR3 loop spans 15 amino acids. Germline V gene lookup returns CDR1 KGHSH and CDR2 LQKENI. V was clipped by 3 bases and J by 0 bases, with 6 bases between them. The CDR3 bases are TGTGCCAGCTCACCGACAGCCTCTGGGGCCAACGTCCTGACTTTC. It is translated as CASSPTASGANVLTF.